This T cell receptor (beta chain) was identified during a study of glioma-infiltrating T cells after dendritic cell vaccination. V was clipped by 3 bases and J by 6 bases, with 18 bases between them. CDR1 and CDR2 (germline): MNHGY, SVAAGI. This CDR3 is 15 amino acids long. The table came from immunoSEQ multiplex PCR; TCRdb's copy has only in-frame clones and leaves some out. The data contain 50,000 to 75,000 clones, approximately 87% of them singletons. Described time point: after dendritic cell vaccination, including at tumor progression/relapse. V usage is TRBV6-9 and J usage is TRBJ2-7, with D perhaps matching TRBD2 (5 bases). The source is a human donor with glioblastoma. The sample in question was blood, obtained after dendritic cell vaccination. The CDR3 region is CASSYSAGRRFEQYF. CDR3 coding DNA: TGTGCCAGCAGTTACTCAGCTGGGAGAAGATTCGAGCAGTACTTC.